The subject of this entry is one TCR beta chain. Its antigen is unknown. Measured with immunoSEQ multiplex PCR; TCRdb has only the in-frame clones, and not every one. The sample yields around 2.1 million clones, 90% to 96% seen once. These data belong to a study of shared clonotypes between healthy human individuals. General study findings and limits: Relative to memory subsets, naive subsets generally showed larger estimated richness.

The V end lost 3 bases, the J end lost 0 bases, and 10 bases lay between the germline ends. CDR3 size: 15 residues. Germline-derived CDR1 and CDR2 are SGHNT and YYREEE (reference sequence). This TCR derives from a man aged 18 to 35 in good health. The specimen sequenced was naive CD4+ T cells sorted from blood. Subset meaning: CD45RA+ positively selected. This sequence joins TRBV5-4 and TRBJ1-3; D is unresolved. The CDR3 loop is CASSSVGNSGNTIYF. CDR3 DNA sequence: TGTGCCAGCAGCTCGGTAGGGAACTCTGGAAACACCATATATTTT. The whole variable domain, filled in from reference TRBV5-4 and TRBJ1-3, reads ETGVTQSPTHLIKTRGQQVTLRCSSQSGHNTVSWYQQALGQGPQFIFQYYREEENGRGNFPPRFSGLQFPNYSSELNVNALELDDSALYLCASSSVGNSGNTIYFGEGSWLTVV.